A single sample is the source of the 6 T cell receptor beta chains below, sequenced in a study of OX40 agonist ivuxolimab in advanced cancers. Some clones are missing from TCRdb's copy, which holds only in-frame ones; the method was immunoSEQ multiplex PCR. The sample consists of 70,000 to 95,000 clones, 90% to 95% of them appearing once. This specimen was CD4+ or CD8+ T cells sorted from blood, taken in a trial of the OX40 agonist ivuxolimab. The source is an adult with an advanced solid tumor such as melanoma, head and neck, liver or kidney cancer.

The V gene is TRBV7-9, the J gene TRBJ2-1; D ambiguous. V was clipped by 5 bases and J by 5 bases, with 10 bases between them. There are 13 residues in the CDR3. In germline, CDR1 is SEHNR, CDR2 FQNEAQ (reference sequence). CDR3 DNA sequence: TGTGCCAGCAGCCCCCCGACGGACAATGAGCAGTTCTTC. This translates into CASSPPTDNEQFF. The full variable domain, in which reference TRBV7-9 and TRBJ2-1 provide the parts outside the CDR3, is DTGVSQNPRHKITKRGQNVTFRCDPISEHNRLYWYRQTLGQGPEFLTYFQNEAQLEKSRLLSDRFSAERPKGSFSTLEIQRTEQGDSAMYLCASSPPTDNEQFFGPGTRLTVL.

The chain uses TRBV7-6 and TRBJ2-5; no reliable D call. Matching the DNA end better, TRBJ2-7 makes the J call doubtful. The CDR3 length is 14 residues. Looked up from germline, CDR1 is SGHVS and CDR2 is FNYEAQ. This CDR3 is CASSLDAISYEQYF. The DNA for the CDR3 is TGTGCCAGCAGCCTGGACGCCATCTCCTACGAGCAGTACTTC.

This chain connects TRBV4-2 to TRBJ1-2, with D unresolved. Germline assignment: CDR1 LGHNA and CDR2 YNFKEQ. Trimming took off 0 bases at V and 5 bases at J, with 13 bases between the two ends. The CDR3 is made up of 15 amino acids. CDR3 region: CASSQDLAEPYGYTF. In DNA, the CDR3 is TGTGCCAGCAGCCAAGATTTGGCGGAACCATATGGCTACACCTTC.

This clone was detected only once. The J gene is TRBJ2-5, the V gene TRBV2; TRBD1 aligns across 7 bases. After removal of 3 bases from V and 5 bases from J, the junction contained 6 bases not matched to a gene. The CDR3 length is 14 residues. The germline V gene encodes CDR1 SNHLY and CDR2 FYNNEI. The CDR3 sequence is CASSDVGGIETQYF. As DNA, the CDR3 is TGTGCCAGCAGTGACGTAGGGGGCATCGAGACCCAGTACTTC.

The chain couples TRBV4-1 to TRBJ2-7; D call uncertain. This CDR3 has 13 amino acids. Germline V gives CDR1 MGHRA, CDR2 YSYEKL. V shed 0 bases and J shed 5 bases, with 8 bases lying between them. CDR3 DNA sequence: TGCGCCAGCAGCCAAGACATGTTCGACGAGCAGTACTTC. Translating gives CASSQDMFDEQYF.

The chain employs TRBV27 and TRBJ2-7; D not resolved. Germline CDR1 is MNHEY and CDR2 is SMNVEV (reference sequence). This CDR3 region has 14 residues. The V and J ends lost 4 bases and 0 bases respectively, with 10 bases between them. The CDR3 bases are TGTGCCAGCAGTTCATCACCCGTCTCCTACGAGCAGTACTTC. It encodes CASSSSPVSYEQYF.